A selection of T cell receptor beta chains follows, all from one sample in a study of cytomegalovirus exposure and HLA in healthy donors. Profiling relied on immunoSEQ multiplex PCR, and the TCRdb table lists in-frame clones only, not all of them. The table has fewer than 200,000 clones, approximately 85% seen once. The material sequenced was PBMCs. The receptors here all came from a girl aged 2 to 10 in good health and CMV-seropositive. The conserved cysteine and the conserved F or W are not part of the CDR3 here.

j_gene: TRBJ2-5
v_gene: TRBV20-1
CDR3aa: SAVAGETQY

j_gene: TRBJ2-3
v_gene: TRBV29-1
CDR3aa: SVEDGGRGQY

j_gene: TRBJ2-5
v_gene: TRBV2
CDR3aa: AGRIGRGETQY

j_gene: TRBJ2-1
v_gene: TRBV2
CDR3aa: ASSEESSASYNEQF

j_gene: TRBJ1-6
v_gene: TRBV6-1
CDR3aa: ASSDNGLSNSPLH

j_gene: TRBJ2-7
v_gene: TRBV11-1
CDR3aa: ASSLGGSSYEQY

j_gene: TRBJ1-3
v_gene: TRBV5-1
CDR3aa: ASSFGSSGNTIY

j_gene: TRBJ2-5
v_gene: TRBV7-6
CDR3aa: ASSLSGQETQY

j_gene: TRBJ2-7
v_gene: TRBV6-5
CDR3aa: ASSSTSGSHYEQY

j_gene: TRBJ2-5
v_gene: TRBV15
CDR3aa: ATSSYRGLEETQY

j_gene: TRBJ1-1
v_gene: TRBV10-3
CDR3aa: ATLAGVGTEAF

j_gene: TRBJ1-1
v_gene: TRBV19
CDR3aa: ASILRTGGSGTEAF

j_gene: TRBJ2-5
v_gene: TRBV30
CDR3aa: ASDRGVGETQY

j_gene: TRBJ1-6
v_gene: TRBV4-2
CDR3aa: ASSLEFHGSSYNSPLH

j_gene: TRBJ2-7
v_gene: TRBV2
CDR3aa: ASSGNSGRPLSYEQY

j_gene: TRBJ2-6
v_gene: TRBV2
CDR3aa: ASAGASGANVLT

j_gene: TRBJ1-2
v_gene: TRBV28
CDR3aa: AAYGYT

j_gene: TRBJ1-1
v_gene: TRBV28
CDR3aa: ASSLLGLLGYFRMNTEAF

j_gene: TRBJ1-1
v_gene: TRBV14
CDR3aa: ASSQRGEDTEAF

j_gene: TRBJ2-2
v_gene: TRBV6-4
CDR3aa: ASSDSSGSTGELF